This is a list of T cell receptor beta chains from one sample in a study of cytomegalovirus exposure and HLA in healthy donors. Method: immunoSEQ multiplex PCR; TCRdb's copy keeps in-frame clones and lacks some. The data hold around 140,000 clones, with approximately 87% observed a single time. The sample consisted of PBMCs. Receptors originate from a woman aged 30 to 39 in good health and CMV-seronegative. CDR3s leave out the opening cysteine and the closing phenylalanine or tryptophan. Each record gives: J gene, V gene, D gene, CDR3 protein. D genes are given only for firm matches.

j_gene: TRBJ2-7; v_gene: TRBV6-5; d_gene: TRBD2; CDR3aa: ASSYGRGGTYEQY
j_gene: TRBJ2-3; v_gene: TRBV20-1; d_gene: -; CDR3aa: SAPLGDTQY
j_gene: TRBJ2-3; v_gene: TRBV5-6; d_gene: -; CDR3aa: ASSPGPDTQY
j_gene: TRBJ1-2; v_gene: TRBV15; d_gene: -; CDR3aa: ATSRDSGYGYT
j_gene: TRBJ2-1; v_gene: TRBV11-2; d_gene: TRBD2; CDR3aa: ASSLAGGLSNEQF
j_gene: TRBJ2-1; v_gene: TRBV7-8; d_gene: -; CDR3aa: ASSLVGSIINEQF
j_gene: TRBJ1-1; v_gene: TRBV15; d_gene: -; CDR3aa: ATSRDRNPEAF
j_gene: TRBJ1-1; v_gene: TRBV5-1; d_gene: TRBD1; CDR3aa: ASSPIIGTVTPEAF
j_gene: TRBJ1-2; v_gene: TRBV30; d_gene: -; CDR3aa: ALPRGATYGYT
j_gene: TRBJ1-2; v_gene: TRBV29-1; d_gene: -; CDR3aa: SARGGFSTYGYT
j_gene: TRBJ1-5; v_gene: TRBV28; d_gene: TRBD1; CDR3aa: ASSDRESQPQH
j_gene: TRBJ2-3; v_gene: TRBV5-4; d_gene: -; CDR3aa: ASSLAGPADTQY